These 24 T cell receptor beta chains came from one sample sequenced in a study of control samples from healthy donors and cancer patients. The data were produced by immunoSEQ multiplex PCR, yet TCRdb's version contains in-frame clones alone and is incomplete. Seen here are tens of thousands of clones, approximately 90% observed once, and the top ten hold about a fifth. Sequenced input: PBMCs. These receptors all stem from a woman aged 40 to 50 with head and neck cancer.

This rearrangement joins TRBV7-2 to TRBJ2-3, with D possibly TRBD2 on 5 matching bases. Germline V lookup: CDR1 SGHTA, CDR2 FQGNSA. This CDR3 has 14 amino acids. V lost 3 bases and J lost 3, with 10 bases in between. CDR3 residues: CASSFTGLTDTQYF. DNA of the CDR3: TGTGCCAGCAGCTTTACGGGGTTGACAGATACGCAGTATTTT.

The chain couples TRBV15 to TRBJ2-7; perhaps TRBD1 as D (5 bases). CDR3 length: 14 amino acids. Per germline, CDR1 LNHNV and CDR2 YYDKDF (reference sequence). Trimming pared 0 bases from V and 2 bases from J, leaving 8 bases between. The CDR3 nucleotides read TGTGCCACCAGCAGAGAGCAGGGCCCCTACGAGCAGTACTTC. This translates into CATSREQGPYEQYF.

The CDR3 region is CASSHRPAEEETQYF. Here the CDR3 DNA reads TGTGCCAGCAGTCACCGACCAGCGGAGGAGGAGACCCAGTACTTC. This chain connects TRBV2 to TRBJ2-5; maybe TRBD2 (5 bases). The CDR3 runs to 15 residues. V lost 5 bases, J lost 5 bases, and 18 bases lay in between. From germline, CDR1 is SNHLY and CDR2 FYNNEI. The entire variable domain, with the rest obtained from reference TRBV2 and TRBJ2-5, is as follows: EPEVTQTPSHQVTQMGQEVILRCVPISNHLYFYWYRQILGQKVEFLVSFYNNEISEKSEIFDDQFSVERPDGSNFTLKIRSTKLEDSAMYFCASSHRPAEEETQYFGPGTRLLVL.

The chain couples TRBV2 to TRBJ1-5; the D is unclear. Germline V CDR1 and CDR2: SNHLY, FYNNEI. Trimming removed 2 bases from V and 6 bases from J, with 11 bases in between. The length of the CDR3 is 14 residues. Written as DNA, the CDR3 is TGTGCCAGCAGTGAAAGTACGACGACTCAGCCCCAGCATTTT. It codes for CASSESTTTQPQHF.

This sequence joins TRBV10-3 and TRBJ1-1; D gene unclear. This CDR3 comprises 15 residues. V lost 3 bases to trimming and J lost 1 base, with 12 bases between them. Looked up from germline, CDR1 is ENHRY and CDR2 is SYGVKD. The CDR3 loop is CAISERRDENTEAFF. CDR3 nucleotides: TGTGCCATCAGTGAAAGGAGGGATGAGAACACTGAAGCTTTCTTT.

This clone showed up just once. This chain links TRBV18 with TRBJ1-1; D is uncertain. This CDR3 has 11 amino acids. Per the germline V gene, CDR1 is KGHSH and CDR2 is LQKENI. V lost 3 bases and J lost 3, with 2 bases in between. This CDR3 reads CASSPHTEAFF. The CDR3 DNA is TGTGCCAGCTCACCGCACACTGAAGCTTTCTTT.

Only a few counts were recorded for this clone. This chain connects TRBV10-3 to TRBJ2-1; TRBD2 matches 9 bases. CDR3 length equals 15 residues. CDR1 and CDR2 (germline): ENHRY, SYGVKD. Trimming at V came to 6 bases and at J to 8 bases, leaving 11 bases not matched to a gene. In DNA, the CDR3 is TGTGCCATCAGGAAGGCGGGAGGGCCGAGCGATGAGCAGTTCTTC. This sequence encodes CAIRKAGGPSDEQFF.

J is TRBJ2-3 and V is TRBV7-9, with D perhaps TRBD1 (6 bases). Germline CDR1 SEHNR, CDR2 FQNEAQ (reference sequence). V was cut by 1 base and J by 3 bases, with 17 bases left in between. This CDR3 spans 17 amino acids. This CDR3 reads CASSLELGRGSTDTQYF. DNA of the CDR3: TGTGCCAGCAGCTTAGAGCTGGGCAGGGGCTCGACAGATACGCAGTATTTT.

The V call is TRBV6-2 or TRBV6-3, the J call TRBJ2-7, with D hard to call. The CDR3 runs to 17 residues. Trimming cost V 0 bases and J 3 bases, with 18 bases left between them. The germline gives CDR1 MNHEY, CDR2 SVGEGT. The CDR3 DNA reads as TGTGCCAGCAGTTACTCAGTAGGTCGGGTGACCGGCTACGAGCAGTACTTC. This sequence encodes CASSYSVGRVTGYEQYF.

The rearrangement links TRBV7-7 to TRBJ2-1, with 14 bases that match TRBD2. The junction had 2 bases not matched to a gene; V was cut back by 1 base and J by 9 bases. Germline CDR1 SSHAT, CDR2 FNYEAQ (reference sequence). This CDR3 has 15 residues. CDR3 loop: CASSLGLAGGSEQFF. Here the CDR3 DNA reads TGTGCCAGCAGCTTAGGACTAGCGGGGGGGTCTGAGCAGTTCTTC.

As regards this clone: At one end the junction does not follow the germline gene, possibly because of a read error. Other DNA sequences in this sample translate to the same CDR3. V and J are TRBV3-1 (or the pseudogene TRBV3-2) and TRBJ1-1; D not certain. The CDR3 sequence is 15 residues long. CDR1 is LGHDT and CDR2 is YNNKEL in the germline V gene (reference sequence). The CDR3 DNA follows: TGTGCCAGCAGCCAAGGATTCACACGGAACACTGAGGCTTTCTTT. Its translation is CASSQGFTRNTEAFF.

V and J are TRBV5-1 and TRBJ1-1; D ambiguous. The germline V gene encodes CDR1 SGHRS and CDR2 YFSETQ. CDR3 length equals 16 residues. Trimming left V 2 bases short and J 0 bases short, with 14 bases between. The CDR3 coding sequence is TGCGCCAGCAGCTTCGGCCCTGAAAACATGAACACTGAAGCTTTCTTT. Translating gives CASSFGPENMNTEAFF. Full variable domain (missing parts from reference TRBV5-1 and TRBJ1-1): KAGVTQTPRYLIKTRGQQVTLSCSPISGHRSVSWYQQTPGQGLQFLFEYFSETQRNKGNFPGRFSGRQFSNSRSEMNVSTLELGDSALYLCASSFGPENMNTEAFFGQGTRLTVV.

The chain joins TRBV3-1 (or the pseudogene TRBV3-2) to TRBJ1-1; the D is unclear. V was pared by 8 bases and J by 0 bases, with 13 bases between. CDR1 and CDR2 (germline): LGHDT, YNNKEL (reference sequence). CDR3 length: 14 residues. The CDR3 DNA is TGTGCCAGCTGCCCGAAGGGAATGAACACTGAAGCTTTCTTT. It translates to CASCPKGMNTEAFF.

The chain links TRBV7-2 to TRBJ2-4, with D hard to call. The CDR3 totals 16 residues. Trimming removed 5 bases from V and 0 bases from J, with 14 bases in between. The germline V gene encodes CDR1 SGHTA and CDR2 FQGNSA. The CDR3 DNA is TGTGCCAGCAGCGAATCATCGGAGATAGCCAAAAACATTCAGTACTTC. It encodes CASSESSEIAKNIQYF.

The chain carries TRBV30 and TRBJ1-4; D is ambiguous. V was clipped by 0 bases and J by 4 bases, with 15 bases between them. Germline V gives CDR1 GTSNPN, CDR2 SVGIG (reference sequence). The CDR3 loop spans 16 amino acids. CDR3 sequence: CAWSVGHRRNNEKLFF. In DNA, the CDR3 is TGTGCCTGGAGTGTAGGCCACAGAAGGAATAATGAAAAACTGTTTTTT.

In its sample, this clone was seen once. The V call is TRBV12-3 or TRBV12-4, the J call TRBJ2-7, with D perhaps matching TRBD1 (5 bases). The V gene lost 6 bases and the J gene lost 6 bases, with 15 bases spanning the gap. This CDR3 is built from 13 residues. The CDR3 here is CASRWGNKGEQYF. The CDR3 DNA reads as TGTGCCAGCAGGTGGGGCAATAAGGGCGAGCAGTACTTC.

The sample holds one count of this clone. V gene TRBV28 combines with J gene TRBJ2-6, with a weak D call TRBD1 (6 bases). V lost 3 bases and J 2 bases, leaving 11 bases between the germline ends. Germline values: CDR1 MDHEN, CDR2 SYDVKM. The CDR3 sequence is 16 residues long. The CDR3 loop is CASSFTDRAGANVLTF. Written as DNA, the CDR3 is TGTGCCAGCAGTTTCACGGACAGAGCTGGGGCCAACGTCCTGACTTTC.

This chain joins TRBV19 and TRBJ1-6, with a possible D match to TRBD1 (5 bases). Looked up from germline, CDR1 is LNHDA and CDR2 is SQIVND (reference sequence). V was trimmed by 4 bases and J by 6 bases, leaving 13 bases between them. This CDR3 is 15 amino acids long. The CDR3 protein is CASSSGGGSNSPLHF. Written as DNA, the CDR3 is TGTGCCAGTAGTAGCGGGGGGGGGAGTAATTCACCCCTCCACTTT.

This clone occurred once. V and J are TRBV13 and TRBJ1-2, with D perhaps TRBD1 (5 bases). Trimming took 0 bases from V and 0 from J, leaving 11 bases between them. CDR1 and CDR2 (germline): PRHDT, FYEKMQ (reference sequence). The CDR3 sequence is 16 residues long. CDR3 loop: CASSLGRGRANYGYTF. Here the CDR3 DNA reads TGTGCCAGCAGCTTAGGCCGGGGCAGGGCTAACTATGGCTACACCTTC.

The chain has TRBV20-1 and TRBJ1-1; D is unresolved. With 4 bases removed from V and 11 bases from J, the gap between germline ends came to 14 bases. The CDR3 spans 11 residues. Germline-derived CDR1 and CDR2 are DFQATT and SNEGSKA (reference sequence). The CDR3 sequence is CSAIGPLRAFF. The DNA for the CDR3 is TGCAGTGCTATAGGGCCCCTCCGGGCTTTCTTT.

The V and J genes are TRBV6-5 and TRBJ1-2; D unclear. The CDR3 is made up of 14 amino acids. V lost 7 bases, J lost 6 bases, and 18 bases lay in between. Germline CDR1 is MNHEY and CDR2 is SVGAGI. CDR3 residues: CASTERHPTDGYTF. For the CDR3, the DNA is TGTGCCAGCACGGAAAGGCACCCGACTGATGGCTACACCTTC.

J is TRBJ1-3 and V is TRBV12-3 or TRBV12-4, with D uncertain. The CDR3 runs to 12 residues. Deletions cut 6 bases from V and 4 bases from J, with 7 bases between. The CDR3 region has the DNA TGTGCCAGCAGCCCAGTGGGAAACACCATATATTTT. It yields the protein CASSPVGNTIYF.

By share of the sample, this clone is medium-sized. The V call is TRBV19, the J call TRBJ2-4; 8 bases map to TRBD1. The CDR3 is 16 residues long. V trimming: 6 bases; J trimming: 2 bases; junction bases outside the gene matches: 9. The germline V gene encodes CDR1 LNHDA and CDR2 SQIVND (reference sequence). The CDR3 DNA reads TGTGCCAGTAGCCGGTGGGGGACAGGTCCCAAAAACATTCAGTACTTC. Encoded protein: CASSRWGTGPKNIQYF.

The chain combines TRBV14 with TRBJ1-2, with 9 positions matching TRBD1. Germline V gives CDR1 SGHDN, CDR2 FVKESK. The J segment lost 5 bases and the V segment lost 4 bases, leaving 8 bases of the junction unmatched. The CDR3 sequence is 15 residues long. CDR3 amino acids: CASSPTIGTGYGYTF. In DNA, the CDR3 is TGTGCCAGCAGCCCAACGATAGGGACAGGGTATGGCTACACCTTC.